This is a list of T cell receptor beta chains from one sample in a study of response to subunit inactivated influenza vaccine. TCRdb recomputed calls from the RT-PCR reads with MiXCR, one row per CDR3 protein. The table lists about 530,000 distinct CDR3 sequences, 10% to 15% of them singletons. This specimen consisted of PBMCs from blood, obtained 40 to 50 days after vaccination. These receptors were taken from a man aged 45-60 years who received an inactivated influenza vaccine. The CDR3 runs from the conserved cysteine through the conserved F or W. The order of the fields is CDR3 protein, CDR3 DNA, J gene, D gene, V gene, CDR3 length, clone size. D genes are given only for firm matches. Some rows have no size entry. The others give once, few or many, or a class for an expanded clone.

CDR3aa: CSVASGSSNQPQHF; CDR3nt: TGCAGCGTTGCATCCGGCAGCAGCAATCAGCCCCAGCATTTT; j_gene: TRBJ1-5; d_gene: .; v_gene: TRBV29-1; len: 14; abundance: many
CDR3aa: CASSGTGGSSYNEQFF; CDR3nt: TGTGCCAGCAGCGGCACCGGCGGGAGCTCCTACAATGAGCAGTTCTTC; j_gene: TRBJ2-1; d_gene: TRBD2; v_gene: TRBV4-2; len: 16; abundance: .
CDR3aa: CASSRQGGGSPLHF; CDR3nt: TGTGCCAGCAGCCGGCAGGGAGGTGGTTCACCCCTCCACTTT; j_gene: TRBJ1-6; d_gene: .; v_gene: TRBV7-2; len: 14; abundance: .
CDR3aa: CSAWDRGNTGELFF; CDR3nt: TGCAGTGCTTGGGACAGGGGCAACACCGGGGAGCTGTTTTTT; j_gene: TRBJ2-2; d_gene: TRBD1; v_gene: TRBV20-1; len: 14; abundance: few
CDR3aa: CAWRPTGRLGELFF; CDR3nt: TGTGCCTGGAGACCGACAGGGCGCCTCGGGGAGCTGTTTTTT; j_gene: TRBJ2-2; d_gene: TRBD1; v_gene: TRBV30; len: 14; abundance: .
CDR3aa: CASSYERTEAFF; CDR3nt: TGTGCCAGCAGTTATGAGCGGACTGAAGCTTTCTTT; j_gene: TRBJ1-1; d_gene: .; v_gene: TRBV6-2/TRBV6-3; len: 12; abundance: few
CDR3aa: CASSTTGNIQYF; CDR3nt: TGTGCCAGCAGTACCACGGGGAACATTCAGTACTTC; j_gene: TRBJ2-4; d_gene: .; v_gene: TRBV12-3/TRBV12-4; len: 12; abundance: many
CDR3aa: CASSRTSGRPGTGELFF; CDR3nt: TGTGCCAGCAGCCGGACTAGCGGGAGACCTGGCACCGGGGAGCTGTTTTTT; j_gene: TRBJ2-2; d_gene: TRBD2; v_gene: TRBV14; len: 17; abundance: .
CDR3aa: CASSHPGRGAFTDTQYF; CDR3nt: TGTGCCAGCAGTCACCCCGGCCGGGGGGCGTTCACAGATACGCAGTATTTT; j_gene: TRBJ2-3; d_gene: .; v_gene: TRBV6-5; len: 17; abundance: .
CDR3aa: CSARMTSDYEQYF; CDR3nt: TGCAGTGCTAGGATGACTAGCGACTACGAGCAGTACTTC; j_gene: TRBJ2-7; d_gene: TRBD2; v_gene: TRBV20-1; len: 13; abundance: many
CDR3aa: CASSRRGSGQETQYF; CDR3nt: TGTGCCAGCAGCCGCAGAGGTAGCGGGCAAGAGACCCAGTACTTC; j_gene: TRBJ2-5; d_gene: TRBD2; v_gene: TRBV7-2; len: 15; abundance: few
CDR3aa: CASSLGDSQETQYF; CDR3nt: TGTGCCAGCAGCTTGGGGGACAGCCAAGAGACCCAGTACTTC; j_gene: TRBJ2-5; d_gene: TRBD1; v_gene: TRBV5-5; len: 14; abundance: many
CDR3aa: CASNSGETQYF; CDR3nt: TGTGCCAGCAATTCAGGGGAGACCCAGTACTTC; j_gene: TRBJ2-5; d_gene: .; v_gene: TRBV7-6; len: 11; abundance: .
CDR3aa: CSARRQGAIQPQHF; CDR3nt: TGCAGCGCTAGAAGACAGGGGGCAATTCAGCCCCAGCATTTT; j_gene: TRBJ1-5; d_gene: TRBD1; v_gene: TRBV20-1; len: 14; abundance: .
CDR3aa: CASRDASPDTQYF; CDR3nt: TGTGCCAGCCGGGACGCATCCCCAGATACGCAGTATTTT; j_gene: TRBJ2-3; d_gene: .; v_gene: TRBV28; len: 13; abundance: few
CDR3aa: CSARDFDRGSTETQYF; CDR3nt: TGCAGTGCTAGAGATTTTGACAGGGGTTCTACGGAGACCCAGTACTTC; j_gene: TRBJ2-5; d_gene: TRBD1; v_gene: TRBV20-1; len: 16; abundance: few
CDR3aa: CASSWKLAGGPNYNEQFF; CDR3nt: TGCGCCAGCAGCTGGAAACTAGCGGGGGGCCCAAACTACAATGAGCAGTTCTTC; j_gene: TRBJ2-1; d_gene: TRBD2; v_gene: TRBV5-1; len: 18; abundance: few
CDR3aa: CASSFRTSTDTQYF; CDR3nt: TGTGCCAGCAGCTTCCGGACTTCCACAGATACGCAGTATTTT; j_gene: TRBJ2-3; d_gene: .; v_gene: TRBV7-2; len: 14; abundance: few
CDR3aa: CATSDGPTDTQYF; CDR3nt: TGTGCCACCAGTGACGGTCCCACAGATACGCAGTATTTT; j_gene: TRBJ2-3; d_gene: .; v_gene: TRBV24-1; len: 13; abundance: few
CDR3aa: CASSLGLAGHGPLQETQYF; CDR3nt: TGTGCCAGCAGCTTGGGACTAGCGGGCCACGGGCCCCTCCAAGAGACCCAGTACTTC; j_gene: TRBJ2-5; d_gene: TRBD2; v_gene: TRBV5-6; len: 19; abundance: .
CDR3aa: CASSHNSGSTLDTQYF; CDR3nt: TGTGCCAGCAGCCACAATAGCGGCAGTACGTTGGATACGCAGTATTTT; j_gene: TRBJ2-3; d_gene: .; v_gene: TRBV6-1; len: 16; abundance: .
CDR3aa: CASSWAGGPLHF; CDR3nt: TGTGCCAGCAGTTGGGCGGGGGGTCCCCTCCACTTT; j_gene: TRBJ1-6; d_gene: .; v_gene: TRBV12-3/TRBV12-4; len: 12; abundance: few